This TCR beta chain was captured in a study of lymphopenia after photon versus proton radiotherapy. Points from the study as a whole: After lymphocyte nadir, photon-treated repertoires showed oligoclonal expansion, especially CD8+ Temra. Photon-treated patients lost naive T cells and TCR diversity; proton-treated stayed stable. A bigger post-nadir fall in TCR diversity correlated inversely with survival time in deceased patients.

Remarks on this clone: Antigen specificity is unknown.

Here immunoSEQ multiplex PCR was the method, and the copy in TCRdb shows in-frame clones only, minus some. The data hold more than 20,000 clones, with more than 80% observed a single time. The CDR3 is 16 residues long. After removal of 2 bases from V and 1 base from J, the junction contained 7 bases not matched to a gene. In germline, CDR1 is MNHEY, CDR2 SMNVEV (reference sequence). This TCR was recovered from a man in his thirties or forties with gastric cancer. The sequencing here drew on peripheral blood, taken from a patient treated with photon-based radiotherapy. V and J are TRBV27 and TRBJ2-5; 7 positions agree with TRBD1. The CDR3 here is CASSLMSSGGQETQYF. Here the CDR3 DNA reads TGTGCCAGCAGTTTAATGTCTTCAGGGGGCCAAGAGACCCAGTACTTC.